This TCR beta chain came from a study of blood T cells in healthy people across ages. PBMCs, at least 7 million per sample, were isolated. From germline, CDR1 is ENHRY and CDR2 SYGVKD. The CDR3 consists of 15 residues. V lost 3 bases and J lost 2; bases outside the gene matches: 4. Overall study findings and caveats: PBMCs left unsorted prevented a conclusive naive versus antigen-experienced comparison.

A second PCR, run for about 7 to 11 cycles, used a sample-barcoded 5' primer plus a J-beta primer mix. One entry per CDR3 protein, called by TCRdb with MiXCR from the 5' RACE reads. The sample carries approximately 790,000 distinct CDR3 sequences, 55% to 65% recorded once. Details on this clonotype: Its specificity is not known.

This sequence was found in a man aged 25 to 45 in good health. The sequencing input was blood. The genes are TRBV10-3 and TRBJ2-5; 9 bases line up with TRBD1. The CDR3 protein is CAISDPGTGQETQYF. The CDR3 DNA sequence: TGTGCCATCAGTGACCCGGGGACAGGGCAAGAGACCCAGTACTTC.